This TCR beta chain was sequenced during a study (dated by TCRdb to about 2016). Reading the germline V gene (reference sequence) gives CDR1 DFQATT and CDR2 SNEGSKA. Taken from cysteine to phenylalanine, the CDR3 has 14 residues. Only the CDR3 region is kept as DNA, spanning 42 bases read in frame from base 1. V is cut by 6 bases and J by 5 bases, and the space between the germline ends is 19 bases. Preparation of the library involved RT-PCR. TCRdb lists the instrument as Illumina MiSeq. Using fastp at Q25 and MiXCR, TCRdb reprocessed the public reads and kept productive beta chains. Every distinct CDR3 protein forms one entry, paired with its most common genes and DNA. This sample lists about 700,000 distinct CDR3 sequences; 14% were detected once. The top ten constitute roughly 3.9% of the sample. The table lists this clonotype with a few counts. Its antigen remains undetermined. No clone much larger than this one lies a single base away; base qualities are absent.

The sequenced material came from memory CD4+ T cells from blood. The sequence is built from TRBV20-1 and TRBJ1-2, and the D gene may be TRBD1, 5 bases matching. This clonotype was sampled from a female donor in good health, serving as a healthy control. The sequenced DNA: TGCAGTGCCATACCGACAGAGGATCGGTATGGCTACACCTTC. It encodes CSAIPTEDRYGYTF.